Below, one TCR beta chain is given with its context. CDR1 and CDR2 from the germline V gene are MNHEY and SVGAGI. V was clipped by 6 bases and J by 11 bases, with 16 bases between them. This CDR3 comprises 12 residues. These data belong to a study of T cell changes during pregnancy in multiple sclerosis. The protocol was immunoSEQ multiplex PCR, while the TCRdb copy is restricted to in-frame clones and leaves out a portion. The sample shows tens of thousands of clones, just over 85% of them seen only once. The sequencing used CD8+ T cells from peripheral blood mononuclear cells, collected in the first trimester of pregnancy. The chain has TRBV6-5 and TRBJ1-2; D not certain. The TCR sequence derives from a female donor in good health, enrolled as a control in a pregnancy study. For the CDR3, the DNA is TGTGCCAGCAGCCCTACGCCTCGCAATTACACCTTC. This sequence encodes CASSPTPRNYTF.